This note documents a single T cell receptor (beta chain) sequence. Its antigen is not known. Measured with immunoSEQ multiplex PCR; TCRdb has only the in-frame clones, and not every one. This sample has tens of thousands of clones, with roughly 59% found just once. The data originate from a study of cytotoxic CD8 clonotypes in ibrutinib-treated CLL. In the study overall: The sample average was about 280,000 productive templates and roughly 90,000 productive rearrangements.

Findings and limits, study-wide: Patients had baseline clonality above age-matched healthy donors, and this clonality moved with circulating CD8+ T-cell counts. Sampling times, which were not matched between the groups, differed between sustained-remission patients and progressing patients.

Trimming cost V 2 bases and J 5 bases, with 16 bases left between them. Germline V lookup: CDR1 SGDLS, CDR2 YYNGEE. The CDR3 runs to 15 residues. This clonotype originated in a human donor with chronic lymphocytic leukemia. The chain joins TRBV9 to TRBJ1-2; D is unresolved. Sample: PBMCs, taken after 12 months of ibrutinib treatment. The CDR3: CASSVATDRGYGYTF. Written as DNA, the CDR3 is TGTGCCAGCAGCGTTGCCACTGACCGGGGATATGGCTACACCTTC.